The 29 T cell receptor beta chains below come from one sample, sequenced in a study of cytomegalovirus exposure and HLA in healthy donors. The PCR made use of 60 Vbeta and 13 Jbeta primers. Clones were sequenced by immunoSEQ multiplex PCR, and TCRdb holds only the in-frame ones, with some missing. This table has over 110,000 clones, roughly four fifths appearing once. The material sequenced was PBMCs. These receptors all stem from a woman between 55 and 75 years old in good health and CMV-seropositive.

This chain joins TRBV5-4 and TRBJ2-6; weak D call: TRBD2 (7 bases). Germline V gene sequence: CDR1 SGHNT, CDR2 YYREEE (reference sequence). Trimming stripped 3 bases from V and 2 bases from J, with 18 bases between. CDR3 size: 18 residues. CDR3: CASSWGGVTGTGANVLTF. As DNA, the CDR3 is TGTGCCAGCAGCTGGGGGGGGGTAACAGGGACTGGGGCCAACGTCCTGACTTTC. The full variable domain, its missing parts supplied by reference TRBV5-4 and TRBJ2-6, is ETGVTQSPTHLIKTRGQQVTLRCSSQSGHNTVSWYQQALGQGPQFIFQYYREEENGRGNFPPRFSGLQFPNYSSELNVNALELDDSALYLCASSWGGVTGTGANVLTFGAGSRLTVL.

This clone was counted once. This chain connects TRBV25-1 to TRBJ1-4; D remains ambiguous. The CDR3 covers 12 residues. Germline CDR1 MGHDK, CDR2 SYGVNS. Trimming took off 6 bases at V and 5 bases at J, with 7 bases between the two ends. CDR3 region: CASRNFNEKLFF. The CDR3 nucleotides read TGTGCCAGCAGAAACTTCAATGAAAAACTGTTTTTT.

V gene TRBV28 combines with J gene TRBJ1-2; the match to TRBD1 covers 7 bases. The germline V gene has CDR1 MDHEN and CDR2 SYDVKM. The J segment lost 5 bases and the V segment lost 2 bases, leaving 8 bases of the junction unmatched. This CDR3 contains 15 residues. The CDR3 reads CASSLQHRGRYGYTF. Here the CDR3 DNA reads TGTGCCAGCAGTTTACAACACAGGGGAAGGTATGGCTACACCTTC.

The chain joins TRBV6-5 to TRBJ2-7, with 8 bases that match TRBD1. CDR1 is MNHEY and CDR2 is SVGAGI in the germline V gene. The CDR3 has 15 amino acids. J lost 2 bases, V lost 2 bases, and 5 bases had no gene match. CDR3 coding DNA: TGTGCCAGCAGTTACGACGGCAGGGGGCCCTACGAGCAGTACTTC. This translates into CASSYDGRGPYEQYF.

The chain recombines TRBV15 with TRBJ2-3, with a weak D call TRBD2 (5 bases). V was clipped by 0 bases and J by 3 bases, with 13 bases between them. The germline CDR1 and CDR2 sequences are LNHNV and YYDKDF (reference sequence). The CDR3 is 16 residues long. CDR3 amino acids: CATSRDNPGSTDTQYF. The DNA for the CDR3 is TGTGCCACCAGCAGAGATAACCCGGGATCGACAGATACGCAGTATTTT.

The rearrangement joins TRBV27 to TRBJ2-7; the match to TRBD1 covers 9 bases. This CDR3 contains 14 residues. The V segment lost 5 bases and the J segment 6 bases; nucleotides outside the gene matches: 8. Germline assignment: CDR1 MNHEY and CDR2 SMNVEV (reference sequence). In DNA, the CDR3 is TGTGCCAGCAGTCCCCGGACAGGGGACGTCGAGCAGTACTTC. It encodes CASSPRTGDVEQYF.

This sequence joins TRBV7-9 and TRBJ1-4, with D unclear. CDR3 length: 14 residues. The germline V and J ends were trimmed by 5 bases and 5 bases, with 12 bases remaining between them. Germline V gene lookup returns CDR1 SEHNR and CDR2 FQNEAQ (reference sequence). This CDR3 is CASSRRRENEKLFF. CDR3 nucleotide sequence: TGTGCCAGCAGCCGCAGGAGGGAAAATGAAAAACTGTTTTTT.

The rearrangement uses TRBV7-2 and TRBJ2-5; D ambiguous. With the DNA end fitting TRBJ2-7 better, the J assignment may be wrong. This CDR3 comprises 13 residues. Germline assignment: CDR1 SGHTA and CDR2 FQGNSA. Here the CDR3 DNA reads TGTGCCAGCAGTAGGTCCCAAGACTACGAGCAGTACTTC. It yields the protein CASSRSQDYEQYF.

In this sample, this clone turned up a few times. The rearrangement links TRBV28 to TRBJ1-3; D call uncertain. V lost 6 bases and J 1 base, leaving 10 bases between the germline ends. Germline CDR1 and CDR2: MDHEN and SYDVKM. There are 14 residues in the CDR3. CDR3 sequence reads: CASSTQISGNTIYF. The CDR3 DNA reads as TGTGCCAGCAGCACACAGATATCTGGAAACACCATATATTTT.

The chain uses TRBV11-1 and TRBJ2-2, with 10 bases that match TRBD2. The germline V gene has CDR1 SGHAT and CDR2 FQDESV (reference sequence). V gave up 4 bases and J gave up 4 bases; unmatched junction bases: 6. The CDR3 contains 16 residues. The CDR3 sequence: CASSSPSGSITGELFF. The CDR3 nucleotides are TGTGCCAGCAGCTCGCCTAGCGGGAGTATCACCGGGGAGCTGTTTTTT.

This clone was seen only once. The genes are TRBV7-8 and TRBJ2-1; D is uncertain. The CDR3 spans 15 residues. Germline values: CDR1 SGHVS, CDR2 FQNEAQ. V was trimmed by 5 bases and J by 3 bases, leaving 14 bases between them. The chain's CDR3 is CASSPDIRVYNEQFF. The CDR3 DNA is TGTGCCAGCAGCCCGGATATACGGGTCTACAATGAGCAGTTCTTC.

The chain is built from TRBV28 and TRBJ2-7; TRBD2 matches at 7 bases. Germline V gene sequence: CDR1 MDHEN, CDR2 SYDVKM. Trimming took 6 bases from V and 1 from J; bases not matched to a gene: 9. The CDR3 is 15 residues long. The CDR3 DNA reads as TGTGCCAGCAGGAAAAGGGGACTACCTTCCTACGAGCAGTACTTC. As protein: CASRKRGLPSYEQYF.

This chain joins TRBV27 and TRBJ2-7, with D possibly being TRBD1 (6 bases). Germline CDR1 MNHEY, CDR2 SMNVEV (reference sequence). V lost 7 bases to trimming and J lost 2 bases, with 15 bases between them. There are 14 residues in the CDR3. The CDR3 spells CASNPLDRPYEQYF. The CDR3 nucleotides are TGTGCCAGCAACCCCCTGGACAGACCCTACGAGCAGTACTTC.

CDR3 nucleotide sequence: TGCAGCGTTGAAGATCCGGCGGGAGGGCCCGATGAGCAGTTCTTC. It specifies CSVEDPAGGPDEQFF. This chain connects TRBV29-1 to TRBJ2-1; 9 nucleotides align to TRBD2. J lost 8 bases, V lost 0 bases, and 8 bases had no gene match. The CDR3 is 15 residues long. The germline V gene has CDR1 SQVTM and CDR2 ANQGSEA.

This chain joins TRBV2 and TRBJ1-1; the D gene is possibly TRBD1 (5 bases). The V end was cut by 7 bases, the J end by 1 base, with 13 bases between. The CDR3 consists of 14 residues. Germline lookup yields CDR1 SNHLY and CDR2 FYNNEI. CDR3 DNA: TGTGCCAGCAACCTCTTAAGGGGGAACACTGAAGCTTTCTTT. Translation: CASNLLRGNTEAFF.

This clone has just one count. The V and J genes are TRBV5-1 and TRBJ2-1; 10 positions agree with TRBD2. The CDR3 runs 16 residues. The germline gives CDR1 SGHRS, CDR2 YFSETQ. After removal of 1 base from V and 0 bases from J, the junction contained 1 base not matched to a gene. The CDR3 DNA reads as TGCGCCAGCAGCTTGCTAGCGGGGGTCTCCTACAATGAGCAGTTCTTC. As protein: CASSLLAGVSYNEQFF.

This rearrangement joins TRBV7-2 to TRBJ2-7; D possibly corresponds to TRBD1 (6 bases). CDR1 and CDR2 (germline): SGHTA, FQGNSA. Trimming removed 0 bases from V and 8 bases from J, with 8 bases in between. The CDR3 sequence is 12 residues long. The CDR3 nucleotides read TGTGCCAGCAGCTTAGCCAGGGGACAGCAGTACTTC. It codes for CASSLARGQQYF.

This chain uses TRBV7-9 with TRBJ2-5; D gene ambiguous. V lost 4 bases to trimming and J lost 5 bases, with 5 bases between them. Germline CDR1 and CDR2: SEHNR and FQNEAQ (reference sequence). The CDR3 length is 11 residues. CDR3 coding DNA: TGTGCCAGCAGCTCTGTGGAGACCCAGTACTTC. Protein product: CASSSVETQYF. The entire variable domain, with the rest obtained from reference TRBV7-9 and TRBJ2-5, is as follows: DTGVSQNPRHKITKRGQNVTFRCDPISEHNRLYWYRQTLGQGPEFLTYFQNEAQLEKSRLLSDRFSAERPKGSFSTLEIQRTEQGDSAMYLCASSSVETQYFGPGTRLLVL.

The chain is built from TRBV6-1 and TRBJ1-1; D might be TRBD1 (5 bases). This CDR3 spans 17 amino acids. V was clipped by 2 bases and J by 1 base, with 17 bases between them. CDR1 MNHNS and CDR2 SASEGT come from the germline V gene. CDR3 loop: CASSESPGRIGNTEAFF. CDR3 nucleotide sequence: TGTGCCAGCAGTGAAAGCCCAGGGAGGATCGGGAACACTGAAGCTTTCTTT.

The V and J genes are TRBV7-2 and TRBJ1-1, with D possibly TRBD1 on 5 matching bases. V dropped 1 base and J dropped 10 bases, with 13 bases sitting between them. Germline V CDR1 and CDR2: SGHTA, FQGNSA. CDR3 size: 13 residues. The CDR3 sequence is CASSLEVREIAFF. The CDR3 region has the DNA TGTGCCAGCAGCTTAGAGGTCAGGGAAATAGCTTTCTTT. The whole variable domain, filled in from reference TRBV7-2 and TRBJ1-1, reads GAGVSQSPSNKVTEKGKDVELRCDPISGHTALYWYRQSLGQGLEFLIYFQGNSAPDKSGLPSDRFSAERTGGSVSTLTIQRTQQEDSAVYLCASSLEVREIAFFGQGTRLTVV.

The chain is built from TRBV6-5 and TRBJ2-5, with a weak D call TRBD1 (5 bases). This CDR3 spans 14 amino acids. The germline V and J ends were trimmed by 6 bases and 4 bases, with 15 bases remaining between them. In germline, CDR1 is MNHEY, CDR2 SVGAGI. The CDR3 is CASSRSRGGETQYF. The CDR3 DNA follows: TGTGCCAGCAGCCGATCTAGGGGCGGAGAGACCCAGTACTTC.

This clone appeared a few times. The rearrangement joins TRBV7-2 to TRBJ2-7; tentatively, D is TRBD2 (5 bases). This CDR3 is built from 14 residues. Germline CDR1 is SGHTA and CDR2 is FQGNSA. V lost 3 bases and J lost 2, with 11 bases in between. The CDR3 sequence is CASSFEGPPYEQYF. CDR3 nucleotide sequence: TGTGCCAGCAGCTTCGAGGGTCCCCCCTACGAGCAGTACTTC. Drawing the rest from reference TRBV7-2 and TRBJ2-7, the complete variable domain is GAGVSQSPSNKVTEKGKDVELRCDPISGHTALYWYRQSLGQGLEFLIYFQGNSAPDKSGLPSDRFSAERTGGSVSTLTIQRTQQEDSAVYLCASSFEGPPYEQYFGPGTRLTVT.

The J gene is TRBJ2-2, the V gene TRBV5-1, with D possibly being TRBD1 (5 bases). From germline, CDR1 is SGHRS and CDR2 YFSETQ. There are 15 residues in the CDR3. The germline V and J ends were trimmed by 1 base and 0 bases, with 7 bases remaining between them. The CDR3 is CASSLQGPNTGELFF. The CDR3 region has the DNA TGCGCCAGCAGCTTGCAGGGTCCGAACACCGGGGAGCTGTTTTTT.

Only one count was recorded for this clone. The CDR3 region is CASSPLAGADTQYF. In DNA, the CDR3 is TGTGCCAGCAGCCCTCTAGCGGGAGCAGATACGCAGTATTTT. The chain recombines TRBV7-3 with TRBJ2-3; 10 bases are a match to TRBD2. The CDR3 is 14 residues long. Germline trimming cut 5 bases from V and 4 bases from J; bases unmatched to any gene: 3. The germline gives CDR1 SGHTA, CDR2 FQGTGA.

V usage is TRBV7-2 and J usage is TRBJ2-1; D is unresolved. Germline assignment: CDR1 SGHTA and CDR2 FQGNSA. V gave up 2 bases and J gave up 8 bases, with 10 bases separating them. This CDR3 contains 13 residues. The CDR3 spells CASSLRFADEQFF. CDR3 coding DNA: TGTGCCAGCAGCTTACGGTTTGCGGATGAGCAGTTCTTC.

A word on this clone: Within the sample, other DNA sequences also encode this same CDR3. The rearrangement uses TRBV19 and TRBJ2-7; the D gene is possibly TRBD1 (5 bases). V gave up 9 bases and J gave up 3 bases, with 15 bases separating them. The CDR3 is made up of 13 amino acids. Germline CDR1 and CDR2: LNHDA and SQIVND (reference sequence). CDR3 sequence: CASPRQGCYEQYF. DNA for the CDR3: TGTGCCAGCCCAAGGCAGGGTTGCTACGAGCAGTACTTC.

This chain uses TRBV19 with TRBJ2-7; 13 bases are shared with TRBD2. This CDR3 spans 16 amino acids. Losses at the gene ends were 9 bases for V and 4 bases for J; bases not matched to a gene: 12. Germline V CDR1 and CDR2: LNHDA, SQIVND (reference sequence). The CDR3 nucleotides are TGTGCCAGCCGGCCGGGGGGGACTAGCGGGGCGTACGAGCAGTACTTC. This encodes CASRPGGTSGAYEQYF. Based on the CDR3 plus reference TRBV19 and TRBJ2-7, the full variable domain is DGGITQSPKYLFRKEGQNVTLSCEQNLNHDAMYWYRQDPGQGLRLIYYSQIVNDFQKGDIAEGYSVSREKKESFPLTVTSAQKNPTAFYLCASRPGGTSGAYEQYFGPGTRLTVT.

The CDR3 bases are TGCGCCAGCAGCTTGTCAGGGGACATCGGGGAGCTGTTTTTT. Translated: CASSLSGDIGELFF. The chain employs TRBV5-1 and TRBJ2-2, with D perhaps TRBD1 (6 bases). This CDR3 has 14 residues. The germline V gene has CDR1 SGHRS and CDR2 YFSETQ. Trimming removed 1 base at V and 7 bases at J, with 11 bases between. The full variable domain, with the rest looked up from reference TRBV5-1 and TRBJ2-2, is KAGVTQTPRYLIKTRGQQVTLSCSPISGHRSVSWYQQTPGQGLQFLFEYFSETQRNKGNFPGRFSGRQFSNSRSEMNVSTLELGDSALYLCASSLSGDIGELFFGEGSRLTVL.

V usage is TRBV29-1 and J usage is TRBJ2-3; a possible D gene is TRBD1 (7 bases). Germline lookup yields CDR1 SQVTM and CDR2 ANQGSEA. The CDR3 spans 15 residues. V dropped 4 bases and J dropped 2 bases, with 16 bases sitting between them. The chain's CDR3 is CSVVSQGGNTDTQYF. The CDR3 coding sequence is TGCAGCGTTGTTTCGCAGGGGGGTAACACAGATACGCAGTATTTT.